One and the same sample provided the 3 T cell receptor beta chains below, sequenced in a study. TCRdb used MiXCR to reprocess the RT-PCR reads, holding one entry per CDR3 protein. This table holds more than 550,000 distinct CDR3 sequences, 12% to 15% found once. The sequenced sample consisted of memory CD4+ T cells from blood. The receptors were sampled from a female donor in good health, serving as a healthy control.

This clonotype was seen at least ten times. The chain couples TRBV10-3 to TRBJ2-5, with TRBD1 identical over 7 bases. Germline CDR1 and CDR2: ENHRY and SYGVKD. The CDR3 extends over 15 amino acids. With V trimmed by 3 bases and J by 2 bases, 6 bases remained unmatched. The CDR3, as DNA: TGTGCCATCAGTGACTCAAAGGGGGCTCAAGAGACCCAGTACTTC. Encoded protein: CAISDSKGAQETQYF.

This clonotype appeared a few times. The chain uses TRBV5-1 and TRBJ2-1; D unclear. CDR3 length: 15 residues. Germline V gives CDR1 SGHRS, CDR2 YFSETQ. V dropped 3 bases and J dropped 0 bases, with 10 bases sitting between them. CDR3 nucleotides: TGCGCCAGCAGCTACTCGGTAATCTCCTACAATGAGCAGTTCTTC. Translation: CASSYSVISYNEQFF.

The rearrangement links TRBV7-9 to TRBJ1-2; D uncertain. This CDR3 is 13 amino acids long. V lost 1 base, J lost 6 bases, and 9 bases lay in between. CDR1 and CDR2 (germline): SEHNR, FQNEAQ (reference sequence). The CDR3 DNA follows: TGTGCCAGCAGCTTAGGGGCAGGCCATGGCTACACCTTC. Its translation: CASSLGAGHGYTF.